These 28 T cell receptor beta chains originate from one sample sequenced in a study of cytomegalovirus exposure and HLA in healthy donors. TCRdb's copy holds only in-frame clones and misses some; the assay was immunoSEQ multiplex PCR. Of 240,000 or so clones listed, more than 75% were seen once; the top ten hold roughly 1.2%. The specimen was PBMCs. Source of these receptors: a woman aged 25-40 years in good health and CMV-seropositive.

The chain has TRBV9 and TRBJ2-2; D may be TRBD2 (5 bases). Germline V gene data show CDR1 as SGDLS and CDR2 as YYNGEE. CDR3 length: 16 residues. V gave up 3 bases and J gave up 5 bases, with 17 bases separating them. The CDR3 loop reads CASSEVPGRGTGELFF. The CDR3 bases are TGTGCCAGCAGCGAAGTACCGGGAAGAGGAACCGGGGAGCTGTTTTTT.

The J gene is TRBJ1-1, the V gene TRBV5-1, with D possibly matching TRBD1 (6 bases). This CDR3 is built from 16 residues. Germline V gives CDR1 SGHRS, CDR2 YFSETQ. V dropped 3 bases and J dropped 0 bases, with 15 bases sitting between them. The CDR3 DNA reads as TGCGCCAGCAGCTCATTAAACAGGGTCATGAACACTGAAGCTTTCTTT. Encoded protein: CASSSLNRVMNTEAFF.

The V and J genes are TRBV29-1 and TRBJ2-2; 7 bases are shared with TRBD2. Germline V gives CDR1 SQVTM, CDR2 ANQGSEA. Trimming removed 1 base from V and 0 bases from J; junction bases left unmatched: 2. CDR3 length equals 15 residues. As DNA, the CDR3 is TGCAGCGTTGAAGGGGGAGGGTCGAACACCGGGGAGCTGTTTTTT. This gives the protein CSVEGGGSNTGELFF.

The genes are TRBV7-8 and TRBJ1-1; D may be TRBD1 (6 bases). This CDR3 has 15 residues. CDR1 and CDR2 from the germline V gene are SGHVS and FQNEAQ. The V end lost 3 bases, the J end lost 10 bases, and 21 bases lay between the germline ends. The CDR3 region has the DNA TGTGCCAGCAGCTTCGGGACACCCACTGCGGGGGTAGCTTTCTTT. As protein: CASSFGTPTAGVAFF. Full variable domain (remainder filled in from reference TRBV7-8 and TRBJ1-1): GAGVSQSPRYKVAKRGQDVALRCDPISGHVSLFWYQQALGQGPEFLTYFQNEAQLDKSGLPSDRFFAERPEGSVSTLKIQRTQQEDSAVYLCASSFGTPTAGVAFFGQGTRLTVV.

The gene calls are TRBV15 and TRBJ2-3; D gene uncertain. Trimming took off 3 bases at V and 2 bases at J, with 3 bases between the two ends. CDR1 and CDR2 (germline): LNHNV, YYDKDF (reference sequence). This CDR3 has 12 residues. CDR3: CATSRYTDTQYF. In nucleotides, the CDR3 is TGTGCCACCAGCAGGTACACAGATACGCAGTATTTT. The variable domain in full, completed from reference TRBV15 and TRBJ2-3, reads DAMVIQNPRYQVTQFGKPVTLSCSQTLNHNVMYWYQQKSSQAPKLLFHYYDKDFNNEADTPDNFQSRRPNTSFCFLDIRSPGLGDTAMYLCATSRYTDTQYFGPGTRLTVL.

The chain recombines TRBV10-3 with TRBJ2-7; 8 nucleotides align to TRBD1. Trimming removed 2 bases from V and 9 bases from J; junction bases left unmatched: 3. Germline loops: CDR1 ENHRY, CDR2 SYGVKD. The CDR3 is 12 amino acids. The CDR3 loop is CAISEQGAGQYF. The CDR3 bases are TGTGCCATCAGTGAGCAGGGGGCCGGGCAGTACTTC.

V and J are TRBV10-3 and TRBJ2-2; 7 bases line up with TRBD1. Germline V gene sequence: CDR1 ENHRY, CDR2 SYGVKD. The CDR3 consists of 15 residues. V gave up 5 bases and J gave up 0 bases; unmatched junction bases: 3. The CDR3 bases are TGTGCCATCAGTCGACAGGGCACGAACACCGGGGAGCTGTTTTTT. It translates to CAISRQGTNTGELFF.

Only a few counts were recorded for this clone. The rearrangement joins TRBV18 to TRBJ1-5; 10 nucleotides agree with TRBD1. Germline CDR1 is KGHSH and CDR2 is LQKENI. With 4 bases clipped from V and 6 bases from J, the junction kept 9 bases outside the gene matches. The CDR3 is 16 amino acids. CDR3 nucleotide sequence: TGTGCCAGCTCACAAACCGGGACAGGGGAAGGTCAGCCCCAGCATTTT. It is translated as CASSQTGTGEGQPQHF.

The V call is TRBV11-2, the J call TRBJ2-5; D perhaps matches TRBD1 (5 bases). This CDR3 has 17 residues. Germline assignment: CDR1 SGHAT and CDR2 FQNNGV. V lost 2 bases to trimming and J lost 1 base, with 17 bases between them. CDR3: CASSLHRFGQGQETQYF. The DNA of the CDR3 is TGTGCCAGCAGCTTACATAGGTTCGGCCAGGGCCAAGAGACCCAGTACTTC.

For the CDR3, the DNA is TGTGCCAGCAGCAGAGCTACTAGCACAGATACGCAGTATTTT. It yields the protein CASSRATSTDTQYF. The chain uses TRBV7-3 and TRBJ2-3; D ambiguous. Germline V CDR1 and CDR2: SGHTA, FQGTGA. Trimming stripped 5 bases from V and 0 bases from J, with 9 bases between. CDR3 length: 14 amino acids. The entire variable domain, with the rest obtained from reference TRBV7-3 and TRBJ2-3, is as follows: GAGVSQTPSNKVTEKGKYVELRCDPISGHTALYWYRQSLGQGPEFLIYFQGTGAADDSGLPNDRFFAVRPEGSVSTLKIQRTERGDSAVYLCASSRATSTDTQYFGPGTRLTVL.

In this sample, this clone turned up a few times. V usage is TRBV30 and J usage is TRBJ1-5; D is perhaps TRBD1 (5 bases). The CDR3 sequence is 14 residues long. Germline CDR1 reads GTSNPN; CDR2 reads SVGIG (reference sequence). V lost 0 bases and J lost 8, with 14 bases in between. The CDR3 DNA sequence: TGTGCCTGGAGTGTACGGGGGGGGAGGGAGCCCCAGCATTTT. It is translated as CAWSVRGGREPQHF.

CDR3 sequence: CASSESGHLNTEAFF. CDR3 bases: TGTGCCAGCAGTGAATCTGGACATCTGAACACTGAAGCTTTCTTT. The chain couples TRBV2 to TRBJ1-1; D might be TRBD1 (5 bases). The germline CDR1 and CDR2 sequences are SNHLY and FYNNEI. Trimming removed 2 bases at V and 0 bases at J, with 10 bases between. There are 15 residues in the CDR3.

The CDR3 here is CAWSVGLAGVYEQYF. The CDR3 nucleotides read TGTGCCTGGAGTGTCGGGCTAGCGGGAGTCTACGAGCAGTACTTC. The genes are TRBV30 and TRBJ2-7; 10 bases are shared with TRBD2. Trimming took 0 bases from V and 3 from J; bases not matched to a gene: 5. Germline CDR1 is GTSNPN and CDR2 is SVGIG (reference sequence). The CDR3 sequence is 15 residues long.

The chain employs TRBV27 and TRBJ2-5; perhaps TRBD1 as D (5 bases). CDR3 size: 14 residues. Looked up from germline, CDR1 is MNHEY and CDR2 is SMNVEV (reference sequence). V lost 3 bases and J 4 bases, leaving 12 bases between the germline ends. CDR3 sequence (DNA): TGTGCCAGCAGTTTCGGCCAGGGCGGAGAGACCCAGTACTTC. Translation: CASSFGQGGETQYF.

The J gene is TRBJ2-1, the V gene TRBV9; TRBD1 agrees at 9 bases. V gave up 3 bases and J gave up 4 bases; unmatched junction bases: 5. The CDR3 loop spans 15 amino acids. The germline CDR1 and CDR2 sequences are SGDLS and YYNGEE. CDR3 loop: CASSAGTGTYNEQFF. CDR3 DNA: TGTGCCAGCAGCGCCGGGACAGGGACATACAATGAGCAGTTCTTC.

J is TRBJ1-1 and V is TRBV5-5, with D hard to call. Germline V CDR1 and CDR2: SGHKS, YYEKEE (reference sequence). This CDR3 has 14 residues. V dropped 4 bases and J dropped 2 bases, with 12 bases sitting between them. This chain's CDR3 is CASSPPPPNTEAFF. CDR3 sequence (DNA): TGTGCCAGCAGCCCTCCTCCCCCCAACACTGAAGCTTTCTTT. Complete variable domain (other parts from reference TRBV5-5 and TRBJ1-1): DAGVTQSPTHLIKTRGQQVTLRCSPISGHKSVSWYQQVLGQGPQFIFQYYEKEERGRGNFPDRFSARQFPNYSSELNVNALLLGDSALYLCASSPPPPNTEAFFGQGTRLTVV.

The chain recombines TRBV6-6 with TRBJ1-1, with 12 nucleotides matching TRBD1. V shed 3 bases, J shed 6 bases, and the junction held 8 bases outside the gene matches. Germline CDR1 and CDR2: MNHNY and SVGAGI (reference sequence). This CDR3 contains 16 residues. The CDR3 sequence: CASSYGDRGPVAEAFF. DNA of the CDR3: TGTGCCAGCAGTTATGGGGACAGGGGGCCTGTAGCTGAAGCTTTCTTT.

Worth noting for this clone: Other DNA sequences from this sample encode an identical CDR3 as well. The chain carries TRBV7-9 and TRBJ2-7; D is unclear. Germline V gene data show CDR1 as SEHNR and CDR2 as FQNEAQ (reference sequence). The CDR3 extends over 13 amino acids. V shed 5 bases and J shed 4 bases, with 12 bases lying between them. The CDR3 nucleotides read TGTGCCAGCAGCGGTTATCAGATTTACGAGCAGTACTTC. The encoded protein is CASSGYQIYEQYF. Based on the CDR3 plus reference TRBV7-9 and TRBJ2-7, the full variable domain is DTGVSQNPRHKITKRGQNVTFRCDPISEHNRLYWYRQTLGQGPEFLTYFQNEAQLEKSRLLSDRFSAERPKGSFSTLEIQRTEQGDSAMYLCASSGYQIYEQYFGPGTRLTVT.

The count of this clone is one. This chain uses TRBV18 with TRBJ2-7, with 9 bases identical to TRBD1. CDR1 and CDR2 from the germline V gene are KGHSH and LQKENI. J gave up 5 bases and V 3 bases, and 11 bases lay outside the gene matches. The CDR3 has 16 amino acids. As DNA, the CDR3 is TGTGCCAGCTCACCTCTCGGACAGGGGACTGTGGACGAGCAGTACTTC. Protein product: CASSPLGQGTVDEQYF.

The chain combines TRBV5-6 with TRBJ2-3; the match to TRBD1 covers 7 bases. V was pared by 0 bases and J by 4 bases, with 5 bases of the junction left unmatched. Germline CDR1 and CDR2: SGHDT and YYEEEE. This CDR3 has 15 residues. This CDR3 reads CASSLDRGWADTQYF. Here the CDR3 DNA reads TGTGCCAGCAGCTTGGACAGGGGCTGGGCAGATACGCAGTATTTT.

The rearrangement uses TRBV2 and TRBJ2-3; D is undetermined. The CDR3 is made up of 12 amino acids. The germline CDR1 and CDR2 sequences are SNHLY and FYNNEI. V dropped 8 bases and J dropped 5 bases, with 11 bases sitting between them. The CDR3 spells CASSLEEDTQYF. In nucleotides, the CDR3 is TGTGCCAGCTCCCTCGAGGAAGATACGCAGTATTTT.

The chain links TRBV30 to TRBJ2-2, with a tentative D call TRBD2 (6 bases). CDR1 is GTSNPN and CDR2 is SVGIG in the germline V gene (reference sequence). The CDR3 length is 16 residues. V was trimmed by 0 bases and J by 3 bases, leaving 14 bases between them. The chain's CDR3 is CAWSVPRGWDTGELFF. The CDR3 DNA is TGTGCCTGGAGTGTACCGCGGGGTTGGGACACCGGGGAGCTGTTTTTT.

This sequence joins TRBV7-9 and TRBJ2-3, with D maybe TRBD2 (5 bases). V lost 5 bases, J lost 2 bases, and 20 bases lay in between. The CDR3 has 17 residues. From germline, CDR1 is SEHNR and CDR2 FQNEAQ (reference sequence). In DNA form, the CDR3 reads TGTGCCAGCAGCCCACAAGTAGCGCCCGTAAACACAGATACGCAGTATTTT. Residues: CASSPQVAPVNTDTQYF.

The gene calls are TRBV11-3 and TRBJ1-1; a possible D gene is TRBD1 (5 bases). Germline V CDR1 and CDR2: SGHNT, YENEEA. CDR3 length: 15 residues. Trimming stripped 2 bases from V and 1 base from J, with 11 bases between. The DNA for the CDR3 is TGTGCCAGCAGCTTACAGGGCTCCGGGAACACTGAAGCTTTCTTT. Residues: CASSLQGSGNTEAFF.

This clone was seen only once. The chain joins TRBV5-1 to TRBJ2-7; 8 bases are shared with TRBD2. Per the germline V gene, CDR1 is SGHRS and CDR2 is YFSETQ. V dropped 3 bases and J dropped 6; count of bases not matched to a gene: 8. CDR3 length: 14 residues. The CDR3, as DNA: TGCGCCAGCAGCTCAGCGGGAGTTGGTCTCGAGCAGTACTTC. Translation gives CASSSAGVGLEQYF.

V is TRBV9 and J is TRBJ2-3; D perhaps matches TRBD2 (6 bases). Trimming took 0 bases from V and 3 from J, leaving 8 bases between them. The CDR3 contains 14 residues. Germline CDR1 SGDLS, CDR2 YYNGEE. The CDR3 loop reads CASSVGGRTDTQYF. The CDR3 DNA reads TGTGCCAGCAGCGTAGGGGGGAGGACAGATACGCAGTATTTT.

The chain couples TRBV29-1 to TRBJ2-7, with D possibly matching TRBD2 (6 bases). Trimming left V 7 bases short and J 0 bases short, with 13 bases between. This CDR3 spans 13 amino acids. CDR1 and CDR2 (germline): SQVTM, ANQGSEA. CDR3 sequence: CSARAGSSYEQYF. CDR3 bases: TGCAGCGCCCGAGCGGGCAGCTCCTACGAGCAGTACTTC.

The J gene is TRBJ2-3, the V gene TRBV4-1, with D maybe TRBD2 (6 bases). The ends were cut back, 3 bases at V and 10 bases at J, with 20 bases in the middle. The CDR3 is 15 residues long. From germline, CDR1 is MGHRA and CDR2 YSYEKL. CDR3 amino acids: CASSHPVPGARPQYF. Here the CDR3 DNA reads TGCGCCAGCAGCCATCCCGTGCCGGGAGCCCGTCCGCAGTATTTT.